This TCR beta chain was obtained from a study of preoperative IRX-2 immunotherapy in early breast cancer. Documented treatment: preoperative locoregional IRX-2 cytokine immunotherapy. This phase Ib study tested locoregional IRX-2 cytokine immunotherapy given before surgery. The assay was immunoSEQ multiplex PCR, and TCRdb's table has in-frame clones only and misses some. The sample records about 62,000 clones, around 94% being singletons. Germline values: CDR1 SNHLY, CDR2 FYNNEI. V trimming: 8 bases; J trimming: 4 bases; junction bases outside the gene matches: 6. CDR3 length: 13 amino acids. The biological material was taken from a patient treated with IRX-2 immunotherapy. This rearrangement joins TRBV2 to TRBJ2-7; TRBD1 agrees at 9 bases. This sequence was found in a human donor with breast cancer. This CDR3 is CASVRDRVYEQYF. The CDR3 DNA reads as TGTGCCAGCGTAAGGGACAGGGTATACGAGCAGTACTTC.